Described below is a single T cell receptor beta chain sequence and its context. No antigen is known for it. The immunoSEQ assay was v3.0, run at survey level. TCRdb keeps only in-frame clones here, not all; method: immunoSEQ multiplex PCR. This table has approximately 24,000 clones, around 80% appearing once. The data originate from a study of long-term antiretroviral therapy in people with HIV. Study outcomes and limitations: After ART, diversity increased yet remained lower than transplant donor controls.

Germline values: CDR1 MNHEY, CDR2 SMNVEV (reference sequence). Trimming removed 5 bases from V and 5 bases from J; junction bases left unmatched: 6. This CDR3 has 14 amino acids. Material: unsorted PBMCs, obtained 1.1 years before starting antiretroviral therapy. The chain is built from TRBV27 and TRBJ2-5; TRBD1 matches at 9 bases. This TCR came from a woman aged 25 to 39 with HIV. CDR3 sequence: CASSAGTGYETQYF. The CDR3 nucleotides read TGTGCCAGCAGTGCCGGGACAGGGTACGAGACCCAGTACTTC.